The TCR beta chain under discussion was sequenced for a study of T cells expressing NK-cell markers. TCRdb reprocessed the 5' RACE reads and keeps a single row for each CDR3 protein, giving no DNA. The listing contains a few hundred thousand distinct CDR3 sequences. Germline V gene lookup returns CDR1 LNHNV and CDR2 YYDKDF (reference sequence). The CDR3 contains 15 residues. Sequencing was carried out using blood T cells: a sorted CD56 or NKG2C T cell subset, CD4+ or CD8+ T cells, or bulk PBMC T cells (not recorded which). The sequence was collected from a woman aged 45-59 years in good health. V usage is TRBV15 and J usage is TRBJ2-5; TCRdb gives TRBD1 as the D gene, but with no DNA this cannot be confirmed. The CDR3: CATSRDSNPGETQYF.